This record looks at one T cell receptor (beta chain) sequence and its context. The sample belongs to a study of blood T cell repertoires in COVID-19. Background on the study: Samples of COVID-19 (acute and convalescent) were obtained from the United States, Italy and Spain.

Categorization into cohorts depended on clinical history that participants reported. Recovered status applied to Cohort 3 donors who had two consecutive negative PCRs. It also applied to those with clearance or with symptom resolution. Per the germline V gene, CDR1 is SGHNT and CDR2 is YYREEE (reference sequence). The CDR3 totals 16 residues. The trim removed 4 bases at V and 1 base at J, leaving 10 bases unmatched. Original data processing: How many nucleated cells were present was estimated from reference gene primer amplification. Some clones are missing from TCRdb's copy, which holds only in-frame ones; the method was immunoSEQ multiplex PCR. V and J calls and clone size are copied from that table; D and trimming were computed from the DNA. This sample has 230,000 or so clones, with approximately 90% found just once.

The clonotype was recovered from a woman in her thirties who had recovered from COVID-19. Sequenced sample: PBMCs or T cells enriched from blood (not recorded which). The J gene is TRBJ1-1, the V gene TRBV5-4, with 7 bases lining up with TRBD1. Here the CDR3 DNA reads TGTGCCAGCAGCCCAACCCGCGGGACAGCGAACACTGAAGCTTTCTTT. Encoded protein: CASSPTRGTANTEAFF.